Shown below are 24 T cell receptor beta chains from a single sample sequenced in a study of OX40 agonist ivuxolimab in advanced cancers. The protocol was immunoSEQ multiplex PCR, while the TCRdb copy is restricted to in-frame clones and leaves out a portion. The sample carries tens of thousands of clones, roughly 80% recorded once. The material sequenced was CD4+ or CD8+ T cells sorted from blood, taken in a trial of the OX40 agonist ivuxolimab. These receptors were collected from an adult with an advanced solid tumor such as melanoma, head and neck, liver or kidney cancer.

This sequence joins TRBV30 and TRBJ1-3; D unresolved. CDR1 GTSNPN and CDR2 SVGIG come from the germline V gene (reference sequence). The V gene lost 5 bases and the J gene lost 0 bases, with 8 bases spanning the gap. This CDR3 region has 13 residues. The CDR3 here is CAWAPFSGNTIYF. CDR3 sequence (DNA): TGTGCCTGGGCCCCGTTCTCTGGAAACACCATATATTTT. The full variable domain, its missing parts supplied by reference TRBV30 and TRBJ1-3, is SQTIHQWPATLVQPVGSPLSLECTVEGTSNPNLYWYRQAAGRGLQLLFYSVGIGQISSEVPQNLSASRPQDRQFILSSKKLLLSDSGFYLCAWAPFSGNTIYFGEGSWLTVV.

This clone was detected only once. The V gene is TRBV29-1, the J gene TRBJ2-6; D unresolved. Germline loops: CDR1 SQVTM, CDR2 ANQGSEA. The CDR3 is 17 residues long. Trimming cost V 5 bases and J 4 bases, with 21 bases left between them. The chain's CDR3 is CSVRSKDGFVGANVLTF. Written as DNA, the CDR3 is TGCAGCGTTCGGAGTAAGGACGGTTTTGTCGGGGCCAACGTCCTGACTTTC. Based on the CDR3 plus reference TRBV29-1 and TRBJ2-6, the full variable domain is SAVISQKPSRDICQRGTSLTIQCQVDSQVTMMFWYRQQPGQSLTLIATANQGSEATYESGFVIDKFPISRPNLTFSTLTVSNMSPEDSSIYLCSVRSKDGFVGANVLTFGAGSRLTVL.

This chain joins TRBV7-9 and TRBJ1-1; perhaps TRBD1 as D (5 bases). The CDR3 contains 13 residues. From germline, CDR1 is SEHNR and CDR2 FQNEAQ (reference sequence). V lost 4 bases to trimming and J lost 0 bases, with 6 bases between them. The CDR3 spells CASSSGLNTEAFF. The CDR3 coding sequence is TGTGCCAGCAGCTCGGGACTGAACACTGAAGCTTTCTTT.

The V gene is TRBV15, the J gene TRBJ1-1; D possibly corresponds to TRBD1 (6 bases). The CDR3 sequence is 14 residues long. Trimming took off 1 base at V and 4 bases at J, with 10 bases between the two ends. Germline values: CDR1 LNHNV, CDR2 YYDKDF (reference sequence). This chain's CDR3 is CATSRGTVSTEAFF. DNA for the CDR3: TGTGCCACCAGCAGAGGGACAGTCTCCACTGAAGCTTTCTTT.

The chain combines TRBV19 with TRBJ2-5; a possible D gene is TRBD1 (6 bases). CDR1 and CDR2 from the germline V gene are LNHDA and SQIVND (reference sequence). This CDR3 is 15 amino acids long. Trimming stripped 6 bases from V and 1 base from J, with 15 bases between. CDR3 protein: CASSSGEMAQETQYF. CDR3 nucleotide sequence: TGTGCCAGTAGCTCAGGGGAAATGGCCCAAGAGACCCAGTACTTC.

The V and J genes are TRBV5-1 and TRBJ2-7; no reliable D call. V was shortened by 2 bases and J by 0 bases, with 9 bases between the two germline ends. The CDR3 runs to 14 residues. In germline, CDR1 is SGHRS, CDR2 YFSETQ. CDR3 in DNA: TGCGCCAGCAGCTTTCCGGAGAGCTCCTACGAGCAGTACTTC. This gives the protein CASSFPESSYEQYF.

This clone turned up a few times. The V gene is TRBV9, the J gene TRBJ1-3, with 10 bases matching TRBD1. The CDR3 covers 14 residues. Germline assignment: CDR1 SGDLS and CDR2 YYNGEE. Trimming at V came to 3 bases and at J to 7 bases, leaving 4 bases not matched to a gene. The CDR3 loop reads CASSAGTGENTIYF. CDR3 sequence (DNA): TGTGCCAGCAGCGCCGGGACAGGGGAGAACACCATATATTTT.

This clone was counted a few times. V gene TRBV4-1 combines with J gene TRBJ1-1; D uncertain. The V gene's germline CDR1 is MGHRA and CDR2 YSYEKL. This CDR3 region has 15 residues. The ends were cut back, 4 bases at V and 5 bases at J, with 17 bases in the middle. CDR3 sequence (DNA): TGCGCCAGCAGCCTTTCCTGGACCAGCGGTACTGAAGCTTTCTTT. It encodes CASSLSWTSGTEAFF.

The chain uses TRBV6-5 and TRBJ1-1; D remains ambiguous. Trimming removed 6 bases from V and 3 bases from J, with 11 bases in between. Germline V gives CDR1 MNHEY, CDR2 SVGAGI. The CDR3 totals 13 residues. CDR3 in amino acids: CASRLSMHTEAFF. The CDR3, as DNA: TGTGCCAGCAGACTCAGTATGCACACTGAAGCTTTCTTT.

V gene TRBV4-1 combines with J gene TRBJ2-5; D is perhaps TRBD1 (5 bases). Trimming shortened V by 4 bases and J by 5 bases, and 14 bases separated the two germline ends. The CDR3 runs 14 residues. Germline CDR1 MGHRA, CDR2 YSYEKL. DNA of the CDR3: TGCGCCAGCAGCCTAGTCCAGGGCGACGAGACCCAGTACTTC. Residues: CASSLVQGDETQYF.

In this sample, this clone turned up a few times. J is TRBJ2-7 and V is TRBV7-6; D remains unclear. The V and J ends lost 1 base and 3 bases respectively, with 10 bases between them. The length of the CDR3 is 14 residues. Looked up from germline, CDR1 is SGHVS and CDR2 is FNYEAQ. For the CDR3, the DNA is TGTGCCAGCAGCTTAGGGCTGAACAGCTACGAGCAGTACTTC. It yields the protein CASSLGLNSYEQYF. Variable domain in full (rest from reference TRBV7-6 and TRBJ2-7): GAGVSQSPRYKVTKRGQDVALRCDPISGHVSLYWYRQALGQGPEFLTYFNYEAQQDKSGLPNDRFSAERPEGSISTLTIQRTEQRDSAMYRCASSLGLNSYEQYFGPGTRLTVT.

The table lists this clone with a few counts. This chain uses TRBV18 with TRBJ1-3, with D possibly being TRBD1 (5 bases). CDR3 length: 14 amino acids. Trimming pared 2 bases from V and 7 bases from J, leaving 12 bases between. Germline V lookup: CDR1 KGHSH, CDR2 LQKENI. The CDR3 bases are TGTGCCAGCTCACCAACCGGGGGTGACAACACCATATATTTT. This gives the protein CASSPTGGDNTIYF.

This clone was observed a single time. The chain joins TRBV11-2 to TRBJ1-1, with a weak D call TRBD1 (6 bases). The CDR3 runs to 19 residues. V dropped 5 bases and J dropped 3 bases, with 28 bases sitting between them. Germline V gene lookup returns CDR1 SGHAT and CDR2 FQNNGV. The CDR3 loop is CASSRGGASQKGVHTEAFF. Written as DNA, the CDR3 is TGTGCCAGCAGCCGAGGGGGGGCGTCCCAAAAGGGAGTGCACACTGAAGCTTTCTTT.

This clone has more than one count but fewer than ten. The sample carries other DNA sequences with the same CDR3. The chain combines TRBV11-3 with TRBJ2-3, with D unclear. CDR1 and CDR2 (germline): SGHNT, YENEEA. Trimming took off 0 bases at V and 6 bases at J, with 13 bases between the two ends. This CDR3 comprises 15 residues. The CDR3 reads CASSLDPRPQDTQYF. As DNA, the CDR3 is TGTGCCAGCAGCTTAGACCCGAGGCCCCAGGATACGCAGTATTTT. Full variable domain (missing parts from reference TRBV11-3 and TRBJ2-3): EAGVVQSPRYKIIEKKQPVAFWCNPISGHNTLYWYLQNLGQGPELLIRYENEEAVDDSQLPKDRFSAERLKGVDSTLKIQPAELGDSAVYLCASSLDPRPQDTQYFGPGTRLTVL.

This sequence joins TRBV6-1 and TRBJ2-5; unclear D gene. CDR1 is MNHNS and CDR2 is SASEGT in the germline V gene. The ends were cut back, 1 base at V and 1 base at J, with 4 bases in the middle. The CDR3 has 13 residues. CDR3 in amino acids: CASSEGGQETQYF. CDR3 nucleotide sequence: TGTGCCAGCAGTGAAGGGGGCCAAGAGACCCAGTACTTC.

The chain links TRBV5-4 to TRBJ1-2; 7 positions match TRBD1. The CDR3 is made up of 14 amino acids. Germline CDR1 is SGHNT and CDR2 is YYREEE (reference sequence). Trimming removed 5 bases from V and 4 bases from J; junction bases left unmatched: 8. CDR3 region: CASRSRQGSYGYTF. CDR3 DNA sequence: TGTGCCAGCAGATCTAGACAGGGTAGCTATGGCTACACCTTC. The full variable domain, its missing parts supplied by reference TRBV5-4 and TRBJ1-2, is ETGVTQSPTHLIKTRGQQVTLRCSSQSGHNTVSWYQQALGQGPQFIFQYYREEENGRGNFPPRFSGLQFPNYSSELNVNALELDDSALYLCASRSRQGSYGYTFGSGTRLTVV.

The chain has TRBV18 and TRBJ1-1; tentatively, D is TRBD1 (5 bases). The germline gives CDR1 KGHSH, CDR2 LQKENI. The ends were cut back, 5 bases at V and 5 bases at J, with 12 bases in the middle. There are 13 residues in the CDR3. The DNA for the CDR3 is TGTGCCAGCTCATCGGGGGATGTTACTGAAGCTTTCTTT. Its protein product is CASSSGDVTEAFF.

CDR3 sequence reads: CASNSVTGALGETQYF. DNA of the CDR3: TGTGCCAGCAACTCCGTGACAGGGGCGTTAGGAGAGACCCAGTACTTC. The chain is built from TRBV5-4 and TRBJ2-5; 8 bases line up with TRBD1. This CDR3 is 16 amino acids long. Trimming cost V 6 bases and J 4 bases; bases outside gene matches: 14. In germline, CDR1 is SGHNT, CDR2 YYREEE (reference sequence).

The chain couples TRBV4-1 to TRBJ1-1, with D possibly being TRBD1 (5 bases). This CDR3 contains 14 residues. V lost 4 bases and J lost 0, with 9 bases in between. Germline V gives CDR1 MGHRA, CDR2 YSYEKL. In nucleotides, the CDR3 is TGCGCCAGCAGCCCCAGGGTTTTGAACACTGAAGCTTTCTTT. It specifies CASSPRVLNTEAFF.

This sequence joins TRBV4-2 and TRBJ2-7; weak D call: TRBD2 (6 bases). The CDR3 has 13 residues. The germline gives CDR1 LGHNA, CDR2 YNFKEQ. Between the trimmed V and J ends, which lost 5 bases and 6 bases, there was a span of 14 bases. The CDR3 spells CASSFFGGPEQYF. The CDR3 DNA reads as TGTGCCAGCAGCTTCTTCGGAGGGCCCGAGCAGTACTTC.

This chain joins TRBV19 and TRBJ2-7; 9 nucleotides align to TRBD2. Germline V CDR1 and CDR2: LNHDA, SQIVND (reference sequence). The J segment lost 3 bases and the V segment lost 5 bases, leaving 14 bases of the junction unmatched. The CDR3 is made up of 17 amino acids. As DNA, the CDR3 is TGTGCCAGTAGTGTGGCCGGGACTAGCAGGAGCCTCTACGAGCAGTACTTC. Translating gives CASSVAGTSRSLYEQYF.

The chain links TRBV2 to TRBJ2-3; unclear D gene. Per the germline V gene, CDR1 is SNHLY and CDR2 is FYNNEI. There are 14 residues in the CDR3. The ends were cut back, 4 bases at V and 0 bases at J, with 8 bases in the middle. The CDR3 protein is CASSGPSSTDTQYF. In nucleotides, the CDR3 is TGTGCCAGCAGTGGTCCAAGTAGCACAGATACGCAGTATTTT.

The rearrangement joins TRBV10-3 to TRBJ2-3; 16 positions agree with TRBD2. The V segment lost 6 bases and the J segment 4 bases; nucleotides outside the gene matches: 4. The germline V gene encodes CDR1 ENHRY and CDR2 SYGVKD. The CDR3 extends over 16 amino acids. As DNA, the CDR3 is TGTGCCATCAGGCCGGGACTAGCGGGGGGGCCAGATACGCAGTATTTT. The encoded protein is CAIRPGLAGGPDTQYF.

Only a few counts were recorded for this clone. This chain links TRBV30 with TRBJ1-3; no clear D. CDR3 length: 15 amino acids. Germline lookup yields CDR1 GTSNPN and CDR2 SVGIG (reference sequence). V was clipped by 5 bases and J by 0 bases, with 14 bases between them. The CDR3 nucleotides read TGTGCCTGGCAAAAACAGCGACTCTCTGGAAACACCATATATTTT. The encoded protein is CAWQKQRLSGNTIYF.